The T cell receptor (beta chain) under discussion was sequenced for a study of T-cell memory formation after mild COVID-19. Study at large: For the most part, TCR clusters were specific to one donor.

Trimming removed 7 bases at V and 5 bases at J, with 11 bases between. The CDR3 runs 12 residues. TCRdb independently ran MiXCR on the 5' RACE reads; one entry per CDR3 protein. This table holds fewer than 650,000 distinct CDR3 sequences, about 20% found once. Findings of the study overall: Day 15 to 85 contracting clones showed balanced CD4/CD8; day 15 to 37 expanders favored CD4+. Pre-infection memory already had some responding clones, implying cross-reactive memory joined. Contracting clones localized mainly to CM and EM when CD4+ and mainly to EMRA when CD8+.

This clonotype has more than one count but fewer than ten. The antigen is undetermined. The sequence derives from an adult woman who had mild COVID-19 (a few samples of this study predate the infection). Cell type and time point are not known. The sequenced material came from PBMCs or a T cell subset sorted from them (not recorded which). The chain uses TRBV12-3 or TRBV12-4 and TRBJ1-2, with TRBD1 as a possible D gene (5 bases). In nucleotides, the CDR3 is TGTGCCAGCACCATGTGGGGGTATGGCTACACCTTC. As protein: CASTMWGYGYTF.